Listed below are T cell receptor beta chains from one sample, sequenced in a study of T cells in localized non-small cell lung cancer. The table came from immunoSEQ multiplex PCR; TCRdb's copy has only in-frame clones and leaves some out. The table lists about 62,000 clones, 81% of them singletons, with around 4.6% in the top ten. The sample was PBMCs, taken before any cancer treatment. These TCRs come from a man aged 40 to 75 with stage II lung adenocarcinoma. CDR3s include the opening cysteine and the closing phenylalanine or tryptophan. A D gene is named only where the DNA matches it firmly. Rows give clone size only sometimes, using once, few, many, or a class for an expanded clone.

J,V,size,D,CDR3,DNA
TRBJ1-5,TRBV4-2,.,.,CASSQDGHQPQHF,TGTGCCAGCAGCCAAGATGGGCATCAGCCCCAGCATTTT
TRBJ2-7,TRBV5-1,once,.,CASSRTTGTQDPAVYEQYF,TGCGCCAGCAGCCGGACGACCGGGACTCAAGACCCGGCGGTCTACGAGCAGTACTTC
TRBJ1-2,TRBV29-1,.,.,CSVRDVRGYTF,TGCAGCGTGAGGGACGTAAGAGGCTACACCTTC
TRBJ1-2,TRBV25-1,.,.,CASGQQGGRGYTF,TGTGCCAGCGGCCAACAGGGTGGACGAGGCTACACCTTC
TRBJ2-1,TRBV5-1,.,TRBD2,CASSPMTSGTEQFF,TGCGCCAGCAGCCCGATGACTAGCGGGACCGAGCAGTTCTTC
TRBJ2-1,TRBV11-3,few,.,CASSLEQGRNNEQFF,TGTGCCAGCAGCTTAGAACAGGGTAGGAACAATGAGCAGTTCTTC
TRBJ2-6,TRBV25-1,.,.,CASSEYPGSGANVLTF,TGTGCCAGCAGTGAATATCCAGGTAGTGGGGCCAACGTCCTGACTTTC
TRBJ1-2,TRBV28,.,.,CASSESNYGYTF,TGTGCCAGCAGTGAATCTAACTATGGCTACACCTTC
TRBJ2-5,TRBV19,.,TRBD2,CASSLAGGPRETQYF,TGTGCCAGTAGTCTTGCGGGAGGGCCCCGGGAGACCCAGTACTTC
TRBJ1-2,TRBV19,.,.,CASSTRVNYGYTF,TGTGCCAGTAGTACCAGGGTTAACTATGGCTACACCTTC
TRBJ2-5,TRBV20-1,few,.,CSARKKTQYF,TGCAGTGCTAGGAAGAAGACCCAGTACTTC
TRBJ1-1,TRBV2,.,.,CASRLIRAVEAFF,TGTGCCAGCAGACTCATTAGGGCGGTTGAAGCTTTCTTT
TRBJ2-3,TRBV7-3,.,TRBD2,CASSLTSGSTDTQYF,TGTGCCAGCAGCTTAACTAGCGGGTCTACAGATACGCAGTATTTT
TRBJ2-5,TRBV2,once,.,CASRFYAGPGETQYF,TGTGCCAGCCGTTTTTACGCGGGACCGGGGGAGACCCAGTACTTC
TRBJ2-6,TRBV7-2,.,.,CASSLLGGPKVGANVLTF,TGTGCCAGCAGCTTACTTGGGGGCCCCAAAGTAGGGGCCAACGTCCTGACTTTC
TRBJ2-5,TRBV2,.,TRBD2,CASSEASGWRRETQYF,TGTGCCAGCAGTGAGGCTAGCGGGTGGAGGAGAGAGACCCAGTACTTC
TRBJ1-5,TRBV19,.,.,CASKGQFNQPQHF,TGTGCCAGTAAGGGGCAGTTCAATCAGCCCCAGCATTTT
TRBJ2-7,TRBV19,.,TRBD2,CASSKGLAGYEQYF,TGTGCCAGTAGTAAGGGACTAGCGGGATACGAGCAGTACTTC
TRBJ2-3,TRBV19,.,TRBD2,CASSRTSGSTDTQYF,TGTGCCAGTAGTAGGACTAGCGGGAGCACAGATACGCAGTATTTT
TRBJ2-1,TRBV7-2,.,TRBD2,CASIPGGSIYNEQFF,TGTGCCAGCATCCCCGGCGGGAGCATTTACAATGAGCAGTTCTTC
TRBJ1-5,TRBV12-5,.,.,CASGLVLIEESNQPQHF,TGTGCTAGTGGTTTGGTACTAATAGAGGAGAGCAATCAGCCCCAGCATTTT
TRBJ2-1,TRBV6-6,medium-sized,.,CASSFSGPPEGHEQFF,TGTGCCAGCAGTTTCTCTGGACCTCCCGAGGGGCATGAGCAGTTCTTC
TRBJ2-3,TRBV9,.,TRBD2,CASSVRIAGSTDTQYF,TGTGCCAGCAGCGTAAGGATAGCGGGAAGCACAGATACGCAGTATTTT
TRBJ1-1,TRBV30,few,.,CAWSVQAEAFF,TGTGCCTGGAGTGTACAGGCTGAAGCTTTCTTT
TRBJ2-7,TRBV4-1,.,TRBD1,CASRPLQGAFEQYF,TGCGCCAGCAGACCCCTTCAGGGGGCATTCGAGCAGTACTTC
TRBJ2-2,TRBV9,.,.,CASTIKDSPNTGELFF,TGTGCCAGCACCATAAAGGACAGCCCGAACACCGGGGAGCTGTTTTTT
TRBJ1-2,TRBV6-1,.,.,CASSETPGRGYTF,TGTGCCAGCAGTGAAACCCCCGGGAGGGGCTACACCTTC
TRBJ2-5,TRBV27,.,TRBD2,CASREGLAGGRRWETQYF,TGTGCCAGCAGGGAAGGACTAGCGGGAGGCCGAAGGTGGGAGACCCAGTACTTC
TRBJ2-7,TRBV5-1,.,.,CASSLEGWESSYEQYF,TGCGCCAGCAGCTTGGAAGGGTGGGAAAGCTCCTACGAGCAGTACTTC
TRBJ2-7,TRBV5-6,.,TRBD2,CASSRGLAGPLDEQYF,TGTGCCAGCAGCCGGGGACTAGCGGGACCTCTAGACGAGCAGTACTTC
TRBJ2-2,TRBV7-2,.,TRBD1,CASSSTGGVGELFF,TGTGCCAGCAGCTCTACAGGGGGCGTCGGGGAGCTGTTTTTT